This TCR beta chain was found in a study of beta chain features in type 1 diabetes. Sequenced material consisted of expressed TCRB transcripts (all of the isolated RNA was reverse transcribed). Profiled with immunoSEQ multiplex PCR; TCRdb holds only in-frame clones, not every one. The top ten hold 0.017% of the sample, which has hundreds of thousands of clones, around 13% seen once. In this sample, this clone turned up a few times. Its antigen is not known. Per germline, CDR1 SGHAT and CDR2 FQNNGV. After removal of 7 bases from V and 6 bases from J, the junction contained 13 bases not matched to a gene. The CDR3 runs to 15 residues. Findings of the study overall: All four CD4+ subsets of Type 1 diabetes patients contained TCRB CDR3s that were moderately but significantly shorter.

The sequenced sample consisted of naive CD4+ T cells from blood. The chain recombines TRBV11-2 with TRBJ2-7; 9 bases match TRBD2. This clonotype originated in a man aged 18 to 29 in good health. The DNA of the CDR3 is TGTGCCAGCACGGGGGGCGGGAGGGCCGCCAGCGAGCAGTACTTC. Protein sequence: CASTGGGRAASEQYF. The full variable domain, in which reference TRBV11-2 and TRBJ2-7 provide the parts outside the CDR3, is EAGVAQSPRYKIIEKRQSVAFWCNPISGHATLYWYQQILGQGPKLLIQFQNNGVVDDSQLPKDRFSAERLKGVDSTLKIQPAKLEDSAVYLCASTGGGRAASEQYFGPGTRLTVT.